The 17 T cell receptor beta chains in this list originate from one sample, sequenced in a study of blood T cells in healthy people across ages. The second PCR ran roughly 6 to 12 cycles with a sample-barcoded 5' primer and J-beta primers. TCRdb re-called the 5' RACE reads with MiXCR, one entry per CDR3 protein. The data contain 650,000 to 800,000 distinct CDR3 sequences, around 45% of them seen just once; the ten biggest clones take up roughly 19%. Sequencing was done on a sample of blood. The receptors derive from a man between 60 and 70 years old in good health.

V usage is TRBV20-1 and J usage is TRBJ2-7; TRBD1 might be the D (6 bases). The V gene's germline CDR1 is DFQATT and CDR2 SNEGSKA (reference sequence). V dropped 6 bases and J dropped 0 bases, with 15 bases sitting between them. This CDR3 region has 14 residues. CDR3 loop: CSAVNRDNSYEQYF. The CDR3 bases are TGCAGTGCCGTGAATCGGGACAACTCCTACGAGCAGTACTTC.

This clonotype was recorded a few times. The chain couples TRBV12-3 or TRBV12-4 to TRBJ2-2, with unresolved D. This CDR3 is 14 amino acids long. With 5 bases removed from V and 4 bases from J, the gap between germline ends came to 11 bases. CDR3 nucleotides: TGTGCCAGCAGTGACCCTTGGATCACCGGGGAGCTGTTTTTT. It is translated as CASSDPWITGELFF.

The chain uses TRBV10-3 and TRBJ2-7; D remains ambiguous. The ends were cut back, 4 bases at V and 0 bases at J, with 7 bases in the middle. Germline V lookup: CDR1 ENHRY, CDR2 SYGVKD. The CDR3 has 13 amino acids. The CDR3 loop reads CAISVSNSYEQYF. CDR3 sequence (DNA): TGTGCCATCAGTGTCAGCAACTCCTACGAGCAGTACTTC.

The DNA for the CDR3 is TGCGCCAGCGCTCTAACAGGGGATGACACCGGGGAGCTGTTTTTT. Translating it yields CASALTGDDTGELFF. V and J are TRBV5-1 and TRBJ2-2; 7 nucleotides line up with TRBD1. With V trimmed by 7 bases and J by 3 bases, 9 bases remained unmatched. Germline lookup yields CDR1 SGHRS and CDR2 YFSETQ. This CDR3 is built from 15 residues.

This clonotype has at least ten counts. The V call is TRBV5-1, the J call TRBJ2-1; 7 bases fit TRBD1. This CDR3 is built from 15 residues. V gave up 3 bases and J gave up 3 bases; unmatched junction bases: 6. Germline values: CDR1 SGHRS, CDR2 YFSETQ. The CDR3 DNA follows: TGCGCCAGCAGCTCTACAGGGGTAGTCTACAATGAGCAGTTCTTC. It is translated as CASSSTGVVYNEQFF. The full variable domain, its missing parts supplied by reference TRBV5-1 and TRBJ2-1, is KAGVTQTPRYLIKTRGQQVTLSCSPISGHRSVSWYQQTPGQGLQFLFEYFSETQRNKGNFPGRFSGRQFSNSRSEMNVSTLELGDSALYLCASSSTGVVYNEQFFGPGTRLTVL.

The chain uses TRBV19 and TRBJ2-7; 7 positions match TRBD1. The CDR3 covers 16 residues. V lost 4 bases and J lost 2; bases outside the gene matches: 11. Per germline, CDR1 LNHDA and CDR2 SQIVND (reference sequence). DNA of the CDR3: TGTGCCAGTAGTAACCTCCCAGGGACAGCGACCTACGAGCAGTACTTC. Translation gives CASSNLPGTATYEQYF.

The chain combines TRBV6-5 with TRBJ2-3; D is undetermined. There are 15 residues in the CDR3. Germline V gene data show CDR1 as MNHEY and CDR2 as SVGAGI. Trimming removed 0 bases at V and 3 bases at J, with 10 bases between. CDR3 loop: CASSYSGFGTDTQYF. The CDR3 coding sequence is TGTGCCAGCAGTTACTCGGGTTTTGGGACAGATACGCAGTATTTT.

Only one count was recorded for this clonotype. As DNA, the CDR3 is TGTGCCAGCCCTGACAGGGTCCGAAGGAACACTGAAGCTTTCTTT. Translated: CASPDRVRRNTEAFF. The V and J genes are TRBV6-1 and TRBJ1-1, with 7 bases aligning to TRBD1. Unmatched junction bases numbered 10, after V lost 8 bases and J lost 1 base. Per germline, CDR1 MNHNS and CDR2 SASEGT. The CDR3 contains 15 residues.

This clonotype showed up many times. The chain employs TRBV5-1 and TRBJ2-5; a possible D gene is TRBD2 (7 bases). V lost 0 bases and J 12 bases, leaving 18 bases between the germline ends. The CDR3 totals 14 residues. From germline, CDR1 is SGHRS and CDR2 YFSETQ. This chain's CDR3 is CASSLGTGTTIEYF. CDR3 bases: TGCGCCAGCAGCTTGGGAACAGGGACTACGATCGAGTACTTC.

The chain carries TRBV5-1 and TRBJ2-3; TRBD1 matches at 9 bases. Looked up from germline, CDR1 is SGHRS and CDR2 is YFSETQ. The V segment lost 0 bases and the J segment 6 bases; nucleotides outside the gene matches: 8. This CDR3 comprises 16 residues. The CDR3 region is CASSLVSGQGTDTQYF. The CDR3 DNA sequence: TGCGCCAGCAGCTTGGTATCGGGACAGGGTACTGATACGCAGTATTTT.

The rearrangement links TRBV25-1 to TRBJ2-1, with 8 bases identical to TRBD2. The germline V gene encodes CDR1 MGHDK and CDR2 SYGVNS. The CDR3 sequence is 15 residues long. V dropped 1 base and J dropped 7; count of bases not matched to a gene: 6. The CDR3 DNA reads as TGTGCCAGCAGTGAATTGGACGGGGGGGCTAATGAGCAGTTCTTC. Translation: CASSELDGGANEQFF. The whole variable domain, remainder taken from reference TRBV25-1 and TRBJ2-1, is EADIYQTPRYLVIGTGKKITLECSQTMGHDKMYWYQQDPGMELHLIHYSYGVNSTEKGDLSSESTVSRIRTEHFPLTLESARPSHTSQYLCASSELDGGANEQFFGPGTRLTVL.

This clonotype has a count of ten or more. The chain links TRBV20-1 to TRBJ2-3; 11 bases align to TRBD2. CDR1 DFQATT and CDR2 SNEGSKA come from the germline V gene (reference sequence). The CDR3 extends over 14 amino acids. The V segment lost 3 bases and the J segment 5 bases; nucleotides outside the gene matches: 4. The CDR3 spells CSASLAGGRDTQYF. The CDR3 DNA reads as TGCAGTGCTAGTTTAGCGGGGGGGAGAGATACGCAGTATTTT.

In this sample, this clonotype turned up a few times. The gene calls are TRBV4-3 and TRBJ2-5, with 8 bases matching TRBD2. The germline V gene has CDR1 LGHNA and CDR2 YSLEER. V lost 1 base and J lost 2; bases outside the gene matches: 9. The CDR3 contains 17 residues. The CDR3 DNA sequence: TGCGCCAGCAGCCAAGGGGGGTTAGCGGGGCAACAAGAGACCCAGTACTTC. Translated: CASSQGGLAGQQETQYF.

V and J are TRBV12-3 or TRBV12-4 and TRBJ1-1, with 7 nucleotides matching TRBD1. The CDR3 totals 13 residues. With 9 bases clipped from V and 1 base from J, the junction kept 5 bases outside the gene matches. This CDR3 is CASAGGKNTEAFF. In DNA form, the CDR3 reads TGTGCCAGTGCAGGGGGGAAGAACACTGAAGCTTTCTTT.

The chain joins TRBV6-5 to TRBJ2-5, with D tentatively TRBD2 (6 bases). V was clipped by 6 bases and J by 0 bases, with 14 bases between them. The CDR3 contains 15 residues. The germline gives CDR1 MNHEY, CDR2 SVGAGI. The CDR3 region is CASSPTAGNQETQYF. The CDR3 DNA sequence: TGTGCCAGCAGCCCAACCGCGGGGAACCAAGAGACCCAGTACTTC.

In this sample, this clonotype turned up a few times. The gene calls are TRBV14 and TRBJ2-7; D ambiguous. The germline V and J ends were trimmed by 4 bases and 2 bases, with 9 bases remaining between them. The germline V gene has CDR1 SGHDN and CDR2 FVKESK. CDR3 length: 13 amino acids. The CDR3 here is CASSLSPPYEQYF. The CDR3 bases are TGTGCCAGCAGCCTTTCTCCCCCCTACGAGCAGTACTTC. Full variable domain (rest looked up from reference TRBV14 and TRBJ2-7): EAGVTQFPSHSVIEKGQTVTLRCDPISGHDNLYWYRRVMGKEIKFLLHFVKESKQDESGMPNNRFLAERTGGTYSTLKVQPAELEDSGVYFCASSLSPPYEQYFGPGTRLTVT.

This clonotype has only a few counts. This CDR3 reads CASSYAQGPNSGANVLTF. CDR3 DNA sequence: TGTGCCAGCAGTTACGCCCAGGGCCCTAACTCTGGGGCCAACGTCCTGACTTTC. V is TRBV6-5 and J is TRBJ2-6; possibly TRBD1 for D (5 bases). Deletions cut 2 bases from V and 0 bases from J, with 14 bases between. The germline V gene has CDR1 MNHEY and CDR2 SVGAGI. The CDR3 is 18 amino acids.